This entry concerns a single T cell receptor (beta chain). The source of the sample is a study of control samples from healthy donors and cancer patients. V lost 5 bases and J lost 4; bases outside the gene matches: 8. This CDR3 has 16 residues. Germline lookup yields CDR1 MGHDK and CDR2 SYGVNS. Clones were read by immunoSEQ multiplex PCR, and TCRdb kept only the in-frame ones, dropping some. The repertoire holds 150,000 or so clones, 80% to 95% seen once, with 2% to 3% in the top ten. This sequence originates from a man in his forties in good health. The chain carries TRBV25-1 and TRBJ1-3; TRBD1 matches 10 bases. Sequencing used blood. This CDR3 is CASSPPGTGAGNTIYF. Written as DNA, the CDR3 is TGTGCCAGCAGTCCACCCGGGACAGGGGCCGGAAACACCATATATTTT. Full variable domain (rest looked up from reference TRBV25-1 and TRBJ1-3): EADIYQTPRYLVIGTGKKITLECSQTMGHDKMYWYQQDPGMELHLIHYSYGVNSTEKGDLSSESTVSRIRTEHFPLTLESARPSHTSQYLCASSPPGTGAGNTIYFGEGSWLTVV.